The present entry profiles one T cell receptor beta chain with its context. The protocol was immunoSEQ multiplex PCR, while the TCRdb copy is restricted to in-frame clones and leaves out a portion. The repertoire holds around 2,000,000 clones, with 90% to 95% as singletons. The data belong to a study of shared clonotypes between healthy human individuals. About the research overall: Per donor, CD8 memory used one plate, CD8 naive used two, CD4 memory used three and CD4 naive used three.

Naive CD8 cells comprised CD45RO-negative, CCR7-positively selected cells, excluding terminally differentiated effector memory CD45RA+ cells. Everyone who donated was a Caucasian adult who lived in Nashville, Tennessee. The germline V gene encodes CDR1 SEHNR and CDR2 FQNEAQ (reference sequence). The CDR3 has 15 residues. V was clipped by 8 bases and J by 1 base, with 16 bases between them. The sequenced material came from naive CD8+ T cells from PBMCs. The TCR comes from a man between 18 and 29 years old in good health. Some clones in this sample may be carry-over from other donors' samples. The V gene is TRBV7-9, the J gene TRBJ2-3, with D possibly TRBD1 on 5 matching bases. CDR3 loop: CASGFRDSGTDTQYF. The DNA for the CDR3 is TGTGCCAGCGGATTCAGGGATTCGGGCACAGATACGCAGTATTTT.